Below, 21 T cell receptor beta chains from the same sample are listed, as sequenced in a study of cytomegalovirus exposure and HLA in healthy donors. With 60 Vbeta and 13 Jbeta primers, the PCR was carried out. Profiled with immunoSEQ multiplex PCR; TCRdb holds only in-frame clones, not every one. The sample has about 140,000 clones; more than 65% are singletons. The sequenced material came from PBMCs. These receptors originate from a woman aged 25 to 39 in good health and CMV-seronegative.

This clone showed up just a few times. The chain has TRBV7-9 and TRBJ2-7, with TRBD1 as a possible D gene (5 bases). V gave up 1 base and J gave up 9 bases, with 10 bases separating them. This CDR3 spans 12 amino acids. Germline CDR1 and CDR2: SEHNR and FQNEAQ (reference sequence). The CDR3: CASSLGQGVQYF. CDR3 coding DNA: TGTGCCAGCAGCTTAGGGCAGGGTGTGCAGTACTTC.

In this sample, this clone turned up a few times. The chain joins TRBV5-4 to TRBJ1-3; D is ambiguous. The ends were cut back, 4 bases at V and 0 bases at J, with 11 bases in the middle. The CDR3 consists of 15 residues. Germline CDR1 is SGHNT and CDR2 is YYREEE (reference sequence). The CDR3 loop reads CASSRDTFSGNTIYF. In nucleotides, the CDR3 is TGTGCCAGCAGCAGAGACACCTTCTCTGGAAACACCATATATTTT.

The CDR3 DNA is TGCGCCAGCAGCACCGTAGCGTACAATGAGCAGTTCTTC. Translation gives CASSTVAYNEQFF. V is TRBV5-1 and J is TRBJ2-1, with a tentative D call TRBD2 (5 bases). Germline assignment: CDR1 SGHRS and CDR2 YFSETQ. The length of the CDR3 is 13 residues. V was clipped by 4 bases and J by 4 bases, with 9 bases between them.

Here the CDR3 reads CASSAIRDSVTDTQYF. The CDR3 bases are TGTGCCAGCAGCGCGATCCGGGACAGCGTCACAGATACGCAGTATTTT. The chain couples TRBV9 to TRBJ2-3; 7 bases are shared with TRBD1. This CDR3 contains 16 residues. The ends lost 3 bases at V and 2 bases at J; junction bases unmatched: 9. Germline assignment: CDR1 SGDLS and CDR2 YYNGEE.

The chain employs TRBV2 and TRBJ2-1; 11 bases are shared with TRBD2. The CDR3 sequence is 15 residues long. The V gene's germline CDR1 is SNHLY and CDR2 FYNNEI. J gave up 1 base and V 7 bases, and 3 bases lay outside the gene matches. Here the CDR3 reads CASKGLAVSYNEQFF. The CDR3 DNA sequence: TGTGCCAGCAAGGGACTAGCGGTATCCTACAATGAGCAGTTCTTC.

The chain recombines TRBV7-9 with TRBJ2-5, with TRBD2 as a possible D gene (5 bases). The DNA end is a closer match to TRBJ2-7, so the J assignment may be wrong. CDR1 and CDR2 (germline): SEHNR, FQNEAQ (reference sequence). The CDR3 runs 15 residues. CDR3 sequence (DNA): TGTGCCAGCAGCTCGGGATCCTCCGTATGGTACGAGCAGTACTTC. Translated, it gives CASSSGSSVWYEQYF.

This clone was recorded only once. The DNA for the CDR3 is TGTGCCAGCAGTTCGACAGGGCCTTACGGCTACACCTTC. Translation: CASSSTGPYGYTF. The rearrangement links TRBV6-1 to TRBJ1-2; 7 nucleotides line up with TRBD1. The CDR3 has 13 residues. The V and J ends lost 5 bases and 8 bases, in that order; junction bases with no gene match: 8. The germline V gene has CDR1 MNHNS and CDR2 SASEGT.

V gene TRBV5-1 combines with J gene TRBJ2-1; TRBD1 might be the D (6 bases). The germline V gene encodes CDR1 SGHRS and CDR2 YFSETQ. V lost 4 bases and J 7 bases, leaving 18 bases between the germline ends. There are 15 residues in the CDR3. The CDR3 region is CASSIQLQGTNEQFF. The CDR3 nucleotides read TGCGCCAGCAGCATACAATTACAGGGTACAAATGAGCAGTTCTTC.

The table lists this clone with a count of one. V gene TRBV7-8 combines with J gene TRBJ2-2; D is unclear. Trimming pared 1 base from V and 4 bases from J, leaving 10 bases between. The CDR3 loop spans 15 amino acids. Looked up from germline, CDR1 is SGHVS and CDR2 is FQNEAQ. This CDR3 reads CASSLGSWATGELFF. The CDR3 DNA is TGTGCCAGCAGCTTAGGGTCTTGGGCCACCGGGGAGCTGTTTTTT.

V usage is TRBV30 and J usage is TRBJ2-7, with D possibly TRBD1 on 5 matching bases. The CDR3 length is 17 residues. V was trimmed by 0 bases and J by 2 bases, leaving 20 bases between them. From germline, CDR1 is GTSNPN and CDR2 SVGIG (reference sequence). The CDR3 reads CAWSVWANHRSPYEQYF. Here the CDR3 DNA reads TGTGCCTGGAGTGTATGGGCGAACCACAGGTCTCCCTACGAGCAGTACTTC.

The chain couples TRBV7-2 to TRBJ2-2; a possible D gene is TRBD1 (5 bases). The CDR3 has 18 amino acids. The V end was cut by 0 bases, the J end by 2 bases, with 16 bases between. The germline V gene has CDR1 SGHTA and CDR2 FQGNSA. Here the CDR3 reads CASSLAGPQPINTGELFF. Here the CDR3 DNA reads TGTGCCAGCAGCTTAGCGGGGCCCCAGCCCATTAACACCGGGGAGCTGTTTTTT.

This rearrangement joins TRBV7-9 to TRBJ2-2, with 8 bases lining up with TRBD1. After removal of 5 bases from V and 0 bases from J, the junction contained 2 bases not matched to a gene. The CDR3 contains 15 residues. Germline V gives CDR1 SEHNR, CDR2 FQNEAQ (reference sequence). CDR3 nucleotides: TGTGCCAGCAGCGAACAGGGGGCGAACACCGGGGAGCTGTTTTTT. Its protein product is CASSEQGANTGELFF.

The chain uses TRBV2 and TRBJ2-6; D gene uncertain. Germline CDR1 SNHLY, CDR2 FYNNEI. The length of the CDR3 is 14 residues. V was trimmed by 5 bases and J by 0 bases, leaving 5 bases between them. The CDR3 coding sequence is TGTGCCAGCAGTCCAATCTCTGGGGCCAACGTCCTGACTTTC. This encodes CASSPISGANVLTF.

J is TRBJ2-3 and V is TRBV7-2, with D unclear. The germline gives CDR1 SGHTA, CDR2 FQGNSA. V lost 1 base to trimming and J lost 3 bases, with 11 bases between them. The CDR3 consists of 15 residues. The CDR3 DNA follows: TGTGCCAGCAGCTTAGGCCCACTAAGAACAGATACGCAGTATTTT. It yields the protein CASSLGPLRTDTQYF.

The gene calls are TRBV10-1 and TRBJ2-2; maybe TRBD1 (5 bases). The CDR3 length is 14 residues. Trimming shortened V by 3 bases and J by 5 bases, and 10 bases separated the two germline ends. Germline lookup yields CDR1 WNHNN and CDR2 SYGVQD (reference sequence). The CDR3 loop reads CASSDHQGTGELFF. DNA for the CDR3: TGCGCCAGCAGTGACCATCAGGGAACCGGGGAGCTGTTTTTT.

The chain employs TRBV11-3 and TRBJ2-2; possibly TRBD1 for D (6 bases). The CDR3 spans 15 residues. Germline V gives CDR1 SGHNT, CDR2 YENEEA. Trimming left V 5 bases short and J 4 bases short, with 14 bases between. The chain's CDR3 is CASSPTGFSTGELFF. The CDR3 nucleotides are TGTGCCAGCAGCCCCACAGGGTTTAGCACCGGGGAGCTGTTTTTT.

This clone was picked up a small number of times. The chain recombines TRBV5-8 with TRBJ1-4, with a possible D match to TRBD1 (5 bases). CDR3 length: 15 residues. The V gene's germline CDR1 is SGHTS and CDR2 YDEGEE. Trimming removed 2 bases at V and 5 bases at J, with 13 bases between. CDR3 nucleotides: TGTGCCAGCAGCTTCAGAAGGGGACTCAATGAAAAACTGTTTTTT. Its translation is CASSFRRGLNEKLFF.

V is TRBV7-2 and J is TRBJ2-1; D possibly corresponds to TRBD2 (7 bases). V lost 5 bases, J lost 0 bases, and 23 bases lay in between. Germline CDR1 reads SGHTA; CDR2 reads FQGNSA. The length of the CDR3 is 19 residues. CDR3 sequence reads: CASSGGGTTTFSSYNEQFF. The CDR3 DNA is TGTGCCAGCAGCGGGGGGGGGACAACTACATTCAGCTCCTACAATGAGCAGTTCTTC. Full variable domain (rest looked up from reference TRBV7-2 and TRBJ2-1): GAGVSQSPSNKVTEKGKDVELRCDPISGHTALYWYRQSLGQGLEFLIYFQGNSAPDKSGLPSDRFSAERTGGSVSTLTIQRTQQEDSAVYLCASSGGGTTTFSSYNEQFFGPGTRLTVL.

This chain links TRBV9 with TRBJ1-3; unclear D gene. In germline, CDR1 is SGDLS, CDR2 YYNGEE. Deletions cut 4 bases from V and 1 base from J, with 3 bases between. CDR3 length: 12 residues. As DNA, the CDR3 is TGTGCCAGCAGCCAATCTGGAAACACCATATATTTT. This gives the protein CASSQSGNTIYF. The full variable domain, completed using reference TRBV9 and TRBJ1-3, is DSGVTQTPKHLITATGQRVTLRCSPRSGDLSVYWYQQSLDQGLQFLIQYYNGEERAKGNILERFSAQQFPDLHSELNLSSLELGDSALYFCASSQSGNTIYFGEGSWLTVV.

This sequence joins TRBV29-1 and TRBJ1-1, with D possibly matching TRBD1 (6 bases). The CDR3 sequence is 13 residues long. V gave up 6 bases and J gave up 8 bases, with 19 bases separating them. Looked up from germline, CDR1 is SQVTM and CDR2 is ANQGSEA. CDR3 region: CSVRDNLEPEAFF. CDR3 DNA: TGCAGCGTGAGGGACAACCTAGAACCCGAAGCTTTCTTT.

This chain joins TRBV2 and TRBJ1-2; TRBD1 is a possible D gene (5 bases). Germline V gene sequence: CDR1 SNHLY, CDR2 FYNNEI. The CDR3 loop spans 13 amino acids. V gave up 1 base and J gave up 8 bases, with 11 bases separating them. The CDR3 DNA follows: TGTGCCAGCAGTGAAGTGACAGTAGGAGGCTACACCTTC. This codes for CASSEVTVGGYTF.